This TCR beta chain was sequenced during a study of T cell responses to AZD1222 COVID-19 vaccine. Germline loops: CDR1 MNHEY, CDR2 SVGAGI. The junction had 4 bases not matched to a gene; V was cut back by 9 bases and J by 1 base. The CDR3 spans 13 residues. Clones were sequenced by immunoSEQ multiplex PCR, and TCRdb holds only the in-frame ones, with some missing. The repertoire holds around 150,000 clones, with around 95% as singletons. The sequencing here drew on peripheral blood, taken on day 0 of AZD1222 vaccination. This TCR was sampled from an adult in good health. The chain joins TRBV6-5 to TRBJ2-3, with 7 bases aligning to TRBD2. The CDR3 sequence: CASGRAGTDTQYF. DNA for the CDR3: TGTGCCAGTGGGAGGGCCGGCACAGATACGCAGTATTTT.